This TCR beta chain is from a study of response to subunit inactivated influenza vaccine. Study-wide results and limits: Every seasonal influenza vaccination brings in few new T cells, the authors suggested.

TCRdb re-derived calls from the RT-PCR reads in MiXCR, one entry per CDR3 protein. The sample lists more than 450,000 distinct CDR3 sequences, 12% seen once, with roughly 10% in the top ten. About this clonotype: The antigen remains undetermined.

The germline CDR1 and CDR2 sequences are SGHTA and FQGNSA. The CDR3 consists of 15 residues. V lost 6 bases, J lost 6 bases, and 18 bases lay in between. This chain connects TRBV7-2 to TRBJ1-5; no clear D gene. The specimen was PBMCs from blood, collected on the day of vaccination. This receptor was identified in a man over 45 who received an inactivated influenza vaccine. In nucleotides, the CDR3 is TGTGCCAGCAGTCCTCAGGCAGGCACGGGTCAGCCCCAGCATTTT. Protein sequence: CASSPQAGTGQPQHF.